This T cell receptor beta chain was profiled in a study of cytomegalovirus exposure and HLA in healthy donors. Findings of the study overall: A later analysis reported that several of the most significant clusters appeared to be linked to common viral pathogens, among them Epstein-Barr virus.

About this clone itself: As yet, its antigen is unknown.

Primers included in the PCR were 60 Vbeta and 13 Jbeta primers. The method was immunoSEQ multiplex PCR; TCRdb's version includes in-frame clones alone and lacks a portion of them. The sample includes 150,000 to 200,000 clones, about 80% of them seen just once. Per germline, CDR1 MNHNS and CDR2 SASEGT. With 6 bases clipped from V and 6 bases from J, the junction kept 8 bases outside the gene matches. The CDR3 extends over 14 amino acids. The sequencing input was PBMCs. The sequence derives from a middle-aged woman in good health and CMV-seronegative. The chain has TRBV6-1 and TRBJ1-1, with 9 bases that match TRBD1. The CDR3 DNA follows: TGTGCCAGCAGGGGGACAGGGACTATGTCTGAAGCTTTCTTT. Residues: CASRGTGTMSEAFF.